This T cell receptor beta chain was sequenced in a study of T cells after yellow fever vaccination (dated by TCRdb to between 2018 and 2021). The study in broad terms: Using CD3, CD45RA, CCR7 and CD95 staining, memory subsets (EM, EMRA, CM and Tscm) were sorted on a BD FACS Aria III. The SMART-Seq v4 Ultra Low Input RNA kit was used to prepare libraries from fractions with low cell numbers. To follow T-cell clones before and after primary and booster YFV17D yellow fever vaccination, bulk TCR alpha and beta repertoires were sequenced over time. The cohort comprised two healthy male donors, one aged 18 to 29 and one aged 30 to 40 years. Blood was collected at multiple timepoints before and after primary and secondary immunization, and bulk PBMC replicates and cell subsets were isolated. Sorting of memory subsets took place on days 0, 15 and 45 and at 18 months after primary vaccination, as well as on days 0, 15 and 45 after the 30-year booster.

The data were produced on an Illumina NovaSeq 6000. TCR cDNA was synthesized by 5'RACE template switching, through which a universal primer site and unique molecular identifiers were introduced. Priming for cDNA synthesis came from both the TCR alpha and TCR beta constant segments. Library amplification involved two PCR steps, and the second step added sample barcodes and sequencing adapters. Sequencing of libraries was done on Illumina HiSeq 2500 (2x100 bp) or NovaSeq (2x150 bp). In the paper's pipeline: MIGEC handled demultiplexing of reads and collapsing into UMI consensus sequences, while MiXCR performed V(D)J alignment. Vaccine-responding clonotypes were defined with edgeR using replicate PBMC samples, requiring FDR below 0.01 and a log2 fold change above 5 up to day 15. CD4 or CD8 identity was assigned to each bulk clonotype according to whether the clonotype was present at higher abundance in the sequenced CD4 repertoire or the sequenced CD8 repertoire. To estimate the distribution of each clone across memory phenotypes, clonotype frequencies in memory subsets were weighted by FACS-sorted cell numbers. TCRdb cleaned the public reads at Q25 with fastp, built clones with MiXCR and kept in-frame beta chains. When rows share a CDR3 protein, they turn into one entry using the most common DNA and genes. The V and J calls come from TCRdb's annotation, not from the publication. The table for this sample lists about 14,000 distinct CDR3 sequences; 6% to 8% of them were counted only once. The top ten clonotypes cover roughly 1.6% of the sample.

Overall study outcomes, separate from this receptor: Computational filtering was required because FACS-sorted repertoires could contain abundant contaminating clonotypes from the bulk population. On day 0, almost all vaccine-responding clonotypes were found to be below detection in the sorted memory subsets. The secondary T-cell response was weaker than the primary response but faster, peaking on day 5 instead of day 15. Because only a couple of donors were included in the study, the extent to which the findings can be generalized is limited. After the booster, most clones that had expanded after primary vaccination were detected again (around 95% of CD4 and 88% of CD8), suggesting broad maintenance of memory. A small fraction of clonotypes appeared in both the CD4 and CD8 compartments, likely as a result of convergent recombination.

The CDR3 goes from the cysteine to the phenylalanine over 15 residues. Of all the DNA, just the CDR3 is kept, 45 bases in frame from base 1. V and J lose 6 bases and 2 bases, and a span of 16 bases separates them. The treatment or condition label corresponds to: live attenuated yellow fever vaccine strain. A standard Ficoll-Paque protocol was used to isolate PBMCs from peripheral blood. RNA from sorted memory subsets was extracted with the RNeasy Micro Kit. This clonotype appeared many times. Base qualities are not provided; no much larger clone lies one nucleotide away. The input for sequencing was PBMCs, either bulk or a sorted T-cell subset (CD4+, CD8+, memory, or dextramer-sorted; not recorded which), taken on the day of the yellow fever booster vaccination. This receptor was identified in a man younger than 30 who received the YFV17D yellow fever vaccine. The V and J genes are TRBV12-3 or TRBV12-4 and TRBJ2-5; no D gene call is confident. The DNA is as follows: TGTGCCAGCAGCAACTGGGGTGGTTGGCAAGAGACCCAGTACTTC. Its translation reads: CASSNWGGWQETQYF.